Following are 31 T cell receptor beta chains from one sample sequenced in a study of blood T cells in healthy people across ages (dated by TCRdb to the mid-2010s). Libraries were built with 5' RACE. TCRdb names Illumina HiSeq 2500 as the instrument used. A second about 7 to 12 cycle PCR used a sample-barcoded 5' primer and a J-beta primer mix. The public reads were reanalyzed by TCRdb: fastp trimming at Q25, MiXCR alignment, in-frame beta chains only. Identical CDR3 proteins give one entry, which carries the most common genes and DNA. This sample gives about 1.6 million distinct CDR3 sequences in total; about 31% of them show up just once. The top ten hold approximately 10% of the sample. Material for sequencing was blood. These receptors came from a woman aged 30 to 39 in good health.

This clonotype has just a few counts. The chain carries TRBV11-1 and TRBJ2-1; TRBD2 matches at 11 bases. CDR3 length equals 15 residues. Germline CDR1 reads SGHAT; CDR2 reads FQDESV (reference sequence). Unmatched junction bases numbered 10, after V lost 5 bases and J lost 10 bases. DNA of the CDR3: TGTGCCAGCAGCCCGGGACTAGCGGCACAATTAGAGCAGTTCTTC. The encoded protein is CASSPGLAAQLEQFF. Based on the CDR3 plus reference TRBV11-1 and TRBJ2-1, the full variable domain is EAEVAQSPRYKITEKSQAVAFWCDPISGHATLYWYRQILGQGPELLVQFQDESVVDDSQLPKDRFSAERLKGVDSTLKIQPAELGDSAMYLCASSPGLAAQLEQFFGPGTRLTVL.

Note on this clonotype: One end of the junction is discordant with germline, which a read error may explain. The chain couples TRBV20-1 to TRBJ1-2; 7 bases match TRBD1. The CDR3 covers 15 residues. Germline V CDR1 and CDR2: DFQATT, SNEGSKA (reference sequence). CDR3 region: CGATIQGTGDYGYTF. The CDR3 nucleotides are TGCGGTGCGACGATACAGGGTACAGGGGACTATGGCTACACCTTC.

About this clonotype itself: A much more abundant neighbour one base away suggests this may be a read error. The chain recombines TRBV11-1 with TRBJ2-7; D gene unclear. The CDR3 spans 12 residues. The germline V gene has CDR1 SGHAT and CDR2 FQDESV (reference sequence). Here the CDR3 DNA reads TGTACCAGCAGCCCGCGGCCCTACGAGCAGTACTTC. Amino acid sequence: CTSSPRPYEQYF.

This chain uses TRBV4-1 with TRBJ1-1; D may be TRBD1 (6 bases). In germline, CDR1 is MGHRA, CDR2 YSYEKL. The CDR3 consists of 17 residues. Trimming shortened V by 1 base and J by 0 bases, and 15 bases separated the two germline ends. CDR3 coding DNA: TGCGCCAGCAGCCAAGTCCCGGGGGGGGGCATGAACACTGAAGCTTTCTTT. Encoded protein: CASSQVPGGGMNTEAFF.

The chain employs TRBV6-5 and TRBJ2-1; weak D call: TRBD2 (6 bases). This CDR3 region has 14 residues. V lost 8 bases, J lost 4 bases, and 15 bases lay in between. Germline CDR1 is MNHEY and CDR2 is SVGAGI. CDR3 loop: CASAGRPQYNEQFF. As DNA, the CDR3 is TGTGCCAGCGCGGGGCGGCCACAATACAATGAGCAGTTCTTC.

The chain couples TRBV2 to TRBJ1-2; 7 nucleotides agree with TRBD1. Germline CDR1 and CDR2: SNHLY and FYNNEI. The CDR3 sequence is 12 residues long. Germline trimming cut 7 bases from V and 6 bases from J; bases unmatched to any gene: 5. This CDR3 is CASNRQGDGYTF. CDR3 nucleotide sequence: TGTGCCAGCAACCGACAGGGAGATGGCTACACCTTC.

A note on this clonotype: Given a much more abundant clone one base away, this may be a read error. The chain uses TRBV5-1 and TRBJ2-1; 7 nucleotides align to TRBD1. The CDR3 extends over 15 amino acids. The germline CDR1 and CDR2 sequences are SGHRS and YFSETQ. J gave up 6 bases and V 6 bases, and 12 bases lay outside the gene matches. The CDR3 loop is CASTENVQGSNEQFF. CDR3 nucleotides: TGCGCCAGCACTGAGAACGTACAGGGGAGCAATGAGCAGTTCTTC.

This chain joins TRBV5-1 and TRBJ2-3; 10 positions agree with TRBD2. In germline, CDR1 is SGHRS, CDR2 YFSETQ. The CDR3 has 15 residues. V shed 5 bases and J 4 bases; nucleotides not matched to a gene: 7. CDR3 nucleotide sequence: TGCGCCAGCAGTCCCCTAGCGGGAGCCGCAGATACGCAGTATTTT. Protein: CASSPLAGAADTQYF.

This clonotype came up a few times. The V gene is TRBV6-1, the J gene TRBJ2-1; TRBD2 agrees at 7 bases. V dropped 2 bases and J dropped 2; count of bases not matched to a gene: 12. Germline V gene sequence: CDR1 MNHNS, CDR2 SASEGT. The length of the CDR3 is 18 residues. CDR3 region: CASSERQDLAVAYNEQFF. The CDR3 DNA sequence: TGTGCCAGCAGTGAAAGGCAGGACCTAGCGGTCGCCTACAATGAGCAGTTCTTC.

The V and J genes are TRBV30 and TRBJ1-1; D is possibly TRBD1 (5 bases). The V and J ends lost 8 bases and 3 bases respectively, with 10 bases between them. From germline, CDR1 is GTSNPN and CDR2 SVGIG (reference sequence). The CDR3 is 11 residues long. CDR3: CARSGDTEAFF. CDR3 coding DNA: TGTGCCAGATCGGGGGACACTGAAGCTTTCTTT.

The chain recombines TRBV29-1 with TRBJ2-1; no reliable D call. The tail of the sequence fits TRBJ2-7 better, so the J call may be wrong. The CDR3 has 16 amino acids. Germline CDR1 and CDR2: SQVTM and ANQGSEA. CDR3: CSVEGYPESSYNEQYF. CDR3 nucleotide sequence: TGCAGCGTTGAAGGGTACCCGGAGAGCTCCTACAATGAGCAGTACTTC.

As to this clonotype: Compared with germline, one end of the junction differs, possibly owing to a read error. The chain joins TRBV20-1 to TRBJ2-4; D may be TRBD2 (5 bases). CDR3 length: 16 residues. CDR1 and CDR2 from the germline V gene are DFQATT and SNEGSKA (reference sequence). CDR3 protein: CSAKVGGSLAKNIRYF. The CDR3 DNA is TGCAGTGCGAAAGTTGGAGGCTCCCTAGCCAAAAACATTCGGTACTTC.

The table lists this clonotype with many counts. One junction end does not reproduce the germline sequence, and a read error may be involved. CDR3: CASSLGLAGGTTDTQYF. CDR3 coding DNA: TGTGCCAGCAGCTTAGGACTAGCGGGGGGCACCACAGATACGCAGTATTTT. This chain joins TRBV12-3 or TRBV12-4 and TRBJ2-3, with 14 bases aligning to TRBD2. The CDR3 contains 17 residues.

This chain uses TRBV11-2 with TRBJ2-5, with a weak D call TRBD2 (7 bases). CDR3 length: 15 amino acids. V lost 4 bases to trimming and J lost 5 bases, with 17 bases between them. Germline lookup yields CDR1 SGHAT and CDR2 FQNNGV. The CDR3 nucleotides read TGTGCCAGCAGCTACACCGCAGGGAGGGGGGAGACCCAGTACTTC. Amino acids: CASSYTAGRGETQYF.

V usage is TRBV20-1 and J usage is TRBJ2-7, with D tentatively TRBD1 or TRBD2 (5 bases each). Germline assignment: CDR1 DFQATT and CDR2 SNEGSKA (reference sequence). The ends were cut back, 5 bases at V and 2 bases at J, with 7 bases in the middle. This CDR3 region has 11 residues. The CDR3 bases are TGCAGTGCTGGGGACGCCTACGAGCAGTACTTC. Its translation is CSAGDAYEQYF.

In its sample, this clonotype was seen a few times. This chain connects TRBV7-2 to TRBJ2-7; TRBD2 aligns across 8 bases. This CDR3 has 16 residues. Germline values: CDR1 SGHTA, CDR2 FQGNSA. Trimming removed 5 bases from V and 4 bases from J; junction bases left unmatched: 13. CDR3 sequence reads: CASSARLAGRPYEQYF. DNA for the CDR3: TGTGCCAGCAGCGCTCGATTAGCGGGGAGACCTTACGAGCAGTACTTC.

Note on this clonotype: A junction boundary mismatches the germline segment, possibly from a read error. The chain recombines TRBV10-3 with TRBJ2-5, with D possibly being TRBD1 (6 bases). This CDR3 spans 14 amino acids. Germline V gene sequence: CDR1 ENHRY, CDR2 SYGVKD. The CDR3 nucleotides read TGTGCCACCAGTGCGGACAGACCTCAAGAGACCCAGTACTTC. Translated, it gives CATSADRPQETQYF.

For this clonotype: Sequence at one end of the junction differs from germline and may be a read error. The V call is TRBV20-1, the J call TRBJ2-1, with a weak D call TRBD2 (5 bases). This CDR3 has 13 amino acids. Germline V lookup: CDR1 DFQATT, CDR2 SNEGSKA (reference sequence). This CDR3 reads CSTRVSSYNEQFF. CDR3 sequence (DNA): TGCAGTACTAGAGTGAGCTCCTACAATGAGCAGTTCTTC.

This clonotype has a handful of counts. The CDR3 loop reads CSATVSSWNTGELFF. The DNA for the CDR3 is TGCAGTGCGACCGTGTCTAGCTGGAACACCGGGGAGCTGTTTTTT. The chain carries TRBV20-1 and TRBJ2-2, with D possibly being TRBD2 (5 bases). V lost 6 bases and J lost 1, with 15 bases in between. The CDR3 runs 15 residues. Germline CDR1 reads DFQATT; CDR2 reads SNEGSKA (reference sequence).

This chain connects TRBV10-3 to TRBJ1-2; D ambiguous. Per the germline V gene, CDR1 is ENHRY and CDR2 is SYGVKD. CDR3 length: 12 amino acids. Trimming shortened V by 5 bases and J by 0 bases, and 4 bases separated the two germline ends. The CDR3 protein is CAISQTNYGYTF. CDR3 DNA sequence: TGTGCCATCAGTCAAACTAACTATGGCTACACCTTC.

The chain recombines TRBV5-1 with TRBJ2-7; perhaps D is TRBD1 or TRBD2 (5 bases each). The CDR3 runs 18 residues. The V end lost 0 bases, the J end lost 1 base, and 20 bases lay between the germline ends. Germline CDR1 reads SGHRS; CDR2 reads YFSETQ. CDR3 coding DNA: TGCGCCAGCAGCTTGGCCGGGGCCCTCTCGAAACCGTCCTACGAGCAGTACTTC. It specifies CASSLAGALSKPSYEQYF.

This clonotype appeared a few times. The chain couples TRBV29-1 to TRBJ1-1; a possible D gene is TRBD1 (5 bases). CDR3 size: 14 residues. Trimming pared 6 bases from V and 2 bases from J, leaving 16 bases between. Per the germline V gene, CDR1 is SQVTM and CDR2 is ANQGSEA. CDR3 DNA: TGCAGCGTGGGTCGGCGGGACGCAAACACTGAAGCTTTCTTT. Translating gives CSVGRRDANTEAFF.

CDR3 DNA: TGTGCCAGCAGCCAAGATCAAGCGGGGGGGTTCTACGAGCAGTACTTC. It encodes CASSQDQAGGFYEQYF. The V and J genes are TRBV4-2 and TRBJ2-7, with 10 nucleotides matching TRBD2. V was pared by 0 bases and J by 3 bases, with 5 bases of the junction left unmatched. This CDR3 region has 16 residues. Germline lookup yields CDR1 LGHNA and CDR2 YNFKEQ.

This clonotype was detected a few times. J is TRBJ1-1 and V is TRBV4-1; D is unresolved. V dropped 2 bases and J dropped 1 base, with 11 bases sitting between them. CDR1 is MGHRA, CDR2 YSYEKL, per germline. This CDR3 is 15 amino acids long. The CDR3 DNA reads as TGCGCCAGCAGCCAACATGGAGTCCGGAACACTGAAGCTTTCTTT. As protein: CASSQHGVRNTEAFF.

The V gene is TRBV5-1, the J gene TRBJ1-2; unclear D gene. This CDR3 is built from 14 residues. V shed 0 bases and J shed 3 bases, with 9 bases lying between them. The germline V gene encodes CDR1 SGHRS and CDR2 YFSETQ. In nucleotides, the CDR3 is TGCGCCAGCAGCTTGGCGCTTATGGACTATGGCTACACCTTC. Protein: CASSLALMDYGYTF. The full variable domain, its missing parts supplied by reference TRBV5-1 and TRBJ1-2, is KAGVTQTPRYLIKTRGQQVTLSCSPISGHRSVSWYQQTPGQGLQFLFEYFSETQRNKGNFPGRFSGRQFSNSRSEMNVSTLELGDSALYLCASSLALMDYGYTFGSGTRLTVV.

The rearrangement joins TRBV29-1 to TRBJ2-3, with TRBD2 matching over 9 bases. Germline lookup yields CDR1 SQVTM and CDR2 ANQGSEA. J lost 2 bases, V lost 6 bases, and 12 bases had no gene match. The CDR3 has 16 amino acids. The CDR3 coding sequence is TGCAGCGTAGATGGGCCTAGCGGGACTTACACAGATACGCAGTATTTT. This encodes CSVDGPSGTYTDTQYF.

This clonotype appeared a few times. V and J are TRBV20-1 and TRBJ2-3, with 10 nucleotides matching TRBD2. This CDR3 has 16 residues. Looked up from germline, CDR1 is DFQATT and CDR2 is SNEGSKA (reference sequence). The trim removed 1 base at V and 2 bases at J, leaving 6 bases unmatched. CDR3 coding DNA: TGCAGTGCTAGAGGGCGGACTAGCGGTTTCACAGATACGCAGTATTTT. This gives the protein CSARGRTSGFTDTQYF.

The chain is built from TRBV6-1 and TRBJ1-2; TRBD1 matches 9 bases. After removal of 5 bases from V and 5 bases from J, the junction contained 9 bases not matched to a gene. The CDR3 spans 15 residues. CDR1 and CDR2 (germline): MNHNS, SASEGT. CDR3 in DNA: TGTGCCAGCAGTTTTACGGGACAGGGATTTTATGGCTACACCTTC. Translating gives CASSFTGQGFYGYTF.

For this clonotype: A much larger clone lies one base from this, so it may be a read error. V gene TRBV20-1 combines with J gene TRBJ2-3; D is unclear. Trimming shortened V by 0 bases and J by 2 bases, and 0 bases separated the two germline ends. The CDR3 is 11 amino acids. From germline, CDR1 is DFQATT and CDR2 SNEGSKA (reference sequence). The CDR3, as DNA: TGCAGTGCTAGAGACACAGATACGCAGTATTTT. It codes for CSARDTDTQYF.

This clonotype came up a few times. The chain employs TRBV4-1 and TRBJ2-1; D may correspond to TRBD1 or TRBD2 (5 bases each). Trimming removed 4 bases from V and 4 bases from J, with 17 bases in between. The germline CDR1 and CDR2 sequences are MGHRA and YSYEKL. There are 16 residues in the CDR3. CDR3 coding DNA: TGCGCCAGCAGCCGAGAAGGGACGGGGATATACAATGAGCAGTTCTTC. Translation: CASSREGTGIYNEQFF.

This clonotype was seen a few times. The chain recombines TRBV5-6 with TRBJ2-1; possible D gene TRBD1, 6 bases. Trimming left V 3 bases short and J 2 bases short, with 18 bases between. CDR3 length equals 17 residues. Germline V gene lookup returns CDR1 SGHDT and CDR2 YYEEEE. CDR3 coding DNA: TGTGCCAGCAGCTATTTGGGGGCCACGACCCCCTACAATGAGCAGTTCTTC. Encoded protein: CASSYLGATTPYNEQFF. Looking up the rest from reference TRBV5-6 and TRBJ2-1 gives the full variable domain: DAGVTQSPTHLIKTRGQQVTLRCSPKSGHDTVSWYQQALGQGPQFIFQYYEEEERQRGNFPDRFSGHQFPNYSSELNVNALLLGDSALYLCASSYLGATTPYNEQFFGPGTRLTVL.